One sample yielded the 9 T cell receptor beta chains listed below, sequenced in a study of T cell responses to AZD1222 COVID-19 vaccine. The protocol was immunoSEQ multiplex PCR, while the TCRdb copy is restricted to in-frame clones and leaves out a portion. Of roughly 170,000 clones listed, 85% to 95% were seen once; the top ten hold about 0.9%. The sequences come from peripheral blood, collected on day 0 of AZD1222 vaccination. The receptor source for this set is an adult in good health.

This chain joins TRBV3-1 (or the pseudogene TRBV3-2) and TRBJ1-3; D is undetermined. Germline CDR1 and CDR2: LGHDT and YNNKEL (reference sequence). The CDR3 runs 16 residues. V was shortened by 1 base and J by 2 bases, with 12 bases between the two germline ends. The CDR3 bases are TGTGCCAGCAGCCAAGGACGGAGGCTGGCTGGAAACACCATATATTTT. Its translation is CASSQGRRLAGNTIYF.

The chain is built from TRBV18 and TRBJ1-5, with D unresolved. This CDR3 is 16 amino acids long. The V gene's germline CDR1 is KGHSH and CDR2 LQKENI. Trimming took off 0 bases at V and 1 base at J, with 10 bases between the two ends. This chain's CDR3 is CASSPPGGVSNQPQHF. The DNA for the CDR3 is TGTGCCAGCTCACCACCCGGAGGCGTCAGCAATCAGCCCCAGCATTTT.

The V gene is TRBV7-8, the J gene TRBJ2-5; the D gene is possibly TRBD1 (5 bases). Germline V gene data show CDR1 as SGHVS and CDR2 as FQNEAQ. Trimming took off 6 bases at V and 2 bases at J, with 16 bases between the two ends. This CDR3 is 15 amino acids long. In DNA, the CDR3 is TGTGCCAGCAGTTCAGACAGATTAGTTCAAGAGACCCAGTACTTC. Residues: CASSSDRLVQETQYF.

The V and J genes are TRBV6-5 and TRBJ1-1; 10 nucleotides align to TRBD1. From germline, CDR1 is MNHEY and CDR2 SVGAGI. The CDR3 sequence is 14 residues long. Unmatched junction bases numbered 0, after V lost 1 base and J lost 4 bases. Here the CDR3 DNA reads TGTGCCAGCAGTTACTGGACAGGGGGCACTGAAGCTTTCTTT. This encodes CASSYWTGGTEAFF.

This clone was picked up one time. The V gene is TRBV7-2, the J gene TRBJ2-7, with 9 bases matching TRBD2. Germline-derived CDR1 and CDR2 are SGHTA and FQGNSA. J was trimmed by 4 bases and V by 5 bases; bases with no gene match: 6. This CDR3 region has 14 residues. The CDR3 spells CASSLSGGQYEQYF. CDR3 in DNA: TGTGCCAGCAGCCTTAGCGGGGGCCAATACGAGCAGTACTTC.

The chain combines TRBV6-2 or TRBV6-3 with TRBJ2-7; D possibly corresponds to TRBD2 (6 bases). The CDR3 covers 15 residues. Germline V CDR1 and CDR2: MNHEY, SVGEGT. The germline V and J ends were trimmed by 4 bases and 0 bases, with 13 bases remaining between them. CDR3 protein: CASSLGGTLSYEQYF. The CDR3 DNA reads TGTGCCAGCAGTTTAGGAGGGACCCTCTCCTACGAGCAGTACTTC.

CDR3 in amino acids: CASSQRQNRYGYTF. The CDR3 coding sequence is TGTGCCAGCAGTCAGAGACAGAACCGCTATGGCTACACCTTC. The chain employs TRBV27 and TRBJ1-2, with D maybe TRBD1 (5 bases). V lost 5 bases to trimming and J lost 4 bases, with 14 bases between them. The length of the CDR3 is 14 residues. CDR1 is MNHEY and CDR2 is SMNVEV in the germline V gene (reference sequence).

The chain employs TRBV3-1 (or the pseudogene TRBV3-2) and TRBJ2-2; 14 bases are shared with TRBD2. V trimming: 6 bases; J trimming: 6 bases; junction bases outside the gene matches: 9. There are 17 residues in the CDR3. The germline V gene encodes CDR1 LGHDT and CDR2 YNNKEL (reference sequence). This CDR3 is CASSRTSGGFGAGELFF. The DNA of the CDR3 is TGTGCCAGCAGTCGGACTAGCGGGGGGTTTGGGGCCGGGGAGCTGTTTTTT.

The CDR3, as DNA: TGTGCCTGGGACCGGGACAGGTTCACTGAAGCTTTCTTT. Translated: CAWDRDRFTEAFF. The V gene is TRBV30, the J gene TRBJ1-1; 8 bases agree with TRBD1. The germline V gene has CDR1 GTSNPN and CDR2 SVGIG (reference sequence). This CDR3 comprises 13 residues. With 5 bases clipped from V and 4 bases from J, the junction kept 6 bases outside the gene matches.